This record looks at one TCR beta chain sequence and its context. Assay: immunoSEQ multiplex PCR; the TCRdb copy retains only in-frame clones and omits some. Seen here are approximately 350,000 clones, 75% to 90% observed once, and the top ten hold about 1%. Each recovered donor of Cohort 3 presented with two negative PCRs, clearance, or symptom resolution. This record belongs to a study of blood T cell repertoires in COVID-19. This TCR came from a man aged 18 to 29 who had recovered from COVID-19. Material for sequencing was PBMCs or T cells enriched from blood (not recorded which).

The CDR3 nucleotides read TGTGCCAGCAGCTTAGACTTAACTAGCACAGATACGCAGTATTTT. It yields the protein CASSLDLTSTDTQYF. The J gene is TRBJ2-3, the V gene TRBV7-3; D call uncertain. Germline V CDR1 and CDR2: SGHTA, FQGTGA. The CDR3 totals 15 residues. V shed 2 bases and J shed 0 bases, with 9 bases lying between them.